The 22 T cell receptor beta chains below were found in one sample sequenced in a study of radiation and T cells in renal cell carcinoma. Stated time point: blood 4 weeks post-SBRT, at nephrectomy. Indicated treatment: 15 Gy SBRT to primary tumor, nephrectomy 4 weeks later. Sequenced by immunoSEQ multiplex PCR; TCRdb stores in-frame clones only, minus some. The sample records about 86,000 clones, roughly 80% being singletons. The sample in question was blood, obtained from a patient whose treatment included radiotherapy and nephrectomy. The receptors stem from a middle-aged man with renal cell carcinoma.

V and J are TRBV19 and TRBJ2-1, with 11 bases fitting TRBD2. The germline CDR1 and CDR2 sequences are LNHDA and SQIVND (reference sequence). Losses at the gene ends were 5 bases for V and 9 bases for J; bases not matched to a gene: 9. This CDR3 contains 15 residues. The CDR3 coding sequence is TGTGCCAGTAGTTTTGTAGCGGGAGGGTATGGTGAGCAGTTCTTC. It translates to CASSFVAGGYGEQFF.

DNA for the CDR3: TGTGCCAGCAGCGCCGGGACAGGGCCCTCGGATACGCAGTATTTT. This encodes CASSAGTGPSDTQYF. This chain connects TRBV5-8 to TRBJ2-3; 9 bases line up with TRBD1. CDR3 length: 15 amino acids. CDR1 is SGHTS and CDR2 is YDEGEE in the germline V gene. J lost 6 bases, V lost 4 bases, and 9 bases had no gene match.

The chain joins TRBV7-2 to TRBJ1-1, with TRBD1 identical over 7 bases. The V segment lost 5 bases and the J segment 3 bases; nucleotides outside the gene matches: 3. CDR3 size: 13 residues. Germline CDR1 and CDR2: SGHTA and FQGNSA. Here the CDR3 reads CASSRQGDTEAFF. The CDR3 DNA is TGTGCCAGCAGCAGACAGGGAGACACTGAAGCTTTCTTT.

The V and J genes are TRBV5-1 and TRBJ2-2; 8 bases line up with TRBD2. The CDR3 is made up of 14 amino acids. CDR1 is SGHRS, CDR2 YFSETQ, per germline. The V and J ends lost 6 bases and 4 bases, in that order; junction bases with no gene match: 5. The CDR3 is CASTLAGGTGELFF. For the CDR3, the DNA is TGCGCCAGCACCCTTGCGGGGGGCACCGGGGAGCTGTTTTTT.

The V and J genes are TRBV21-1 and TRBJ2-7; the tabulated D call, TRBD1, remains unverified against the DNA. TRBV21-1 is annotated as a pseudogene. The CDR3 loop spans 15 amino acids. In DNA, the CDR3 is TGTGCCAGCAGCTCCCGGACAGGGTGGTCCCACGAGCAGTACTTC. Translation gives CASSSRTGWSHEQYF.

The V gene is TRBV5-1, the J gene TRBJ2-2; D is uncertain. The ends were cut back, 2 bases at V and 5 bases at J, with 13 bases in the middle. The germline CDR1 and CDR2 sequences are SGHRS and YFSETQ. The CDR3 has 15 amino acids. CDR3 coding DNA: TGCGCCAGCAGCTTCAAACTCTCCGGGACCGGGGAGCTGTTTTTT. Its translation is CASSFKLSGTGELFF.

This chain joins TRBV28 and TRBJ2-7; maybe TRBD2 (6 bases). Germline V gives CDR1 MDHEN, CDR2 SYDVKM. Trimming removed 3 bases at V and 4 bases at J, with 13 bases between. The CDR3 runs to 14 residues. CDR3 protein: CASSFGGAIYEQYF. The CDR3 bases are TGTGCCAGCAGTTTTGGCGGGGCTATTTACGAGCAGTACTTC. Full variable domain (rest looked up from reference TRBV28 and TRBJ2-7): DVKVTQSSRYLVKRTGEKVFLECVQDMDHENMFWYRQDPGLGLRLIYFSYDVKMKEKGDIPEGYSVSREKKERFSLILESASTNQTSMYLCASSFGGAIYEQYFGPGTRLTVT.

The chain recombines TRBV10-1 with TRBJ2-1; the match to TRBD1 covers 8 bases. The germline CDR1 and CDR2 sequences are WNHNN and SYGVQD (reference sequence). Unmatched junction bases numbered 7, after V lost 0 bases and J lost 6 bases. The CDR3 has 16 amino acids. The CDR3 nucleotides are TGCGCCAGCAGTGAGTCGCTCGGACAGGGATTCAATGAGCAGTTCTTC. Its translation is CASSESLGQGFNEQFF.

A single count supports this clone. The chain links TRBV30 to TRBJ2-1; 9 bases fit TRBD2. Germline values: CDR1 GTSNPN, CDR2 SVGIG (reference sequence). The ends lost 0 bases at V and 8 bases at J; junction bases unmatched: 8. There are 15 residues in the CDR3. CDR3 nucleotide sequence: TGTGCCTGGAGTGTGAAAGCGGGAGGCCCCCATGAGCAGTTCTTC. This codes for CAWSVKAGGPHEQFF. Drawing the rest from reference TRBV30 and TRBJ2-1, the complete variable domain is SQTIHQWPATLVQPVGSPLSLECTVEGTSNPNLYWYRQAAGRGLQLLFYSVGIGQISSEVPQNLSASRPQDRQFILSSKKLLLSDSGFYLCAWSVKAGGPHEQFFGPGTRLTVL.

This clone was observed once. The chain is built from TRBV10-3 and TRBJ1-1; TRBD1 matches at 7 bases. The CDR3 extends over 13 amino acids. The V gene end was trimmed by 5 bases and the J gene end by 3 bases; junction bases not matched to a gene: 3. In germline, CDR1 is ENHRY, CDR2 SYGVKD. The CDR3 DNA reads TGTGCCATCAGTCCAGACAGGGACACTGAAGCTTTCTTT. This sequence encodes CAISPDRDTEAFF.

V and J are TRBV10-3 and TRBJ2-1; tentatively, D is TRBD2 (7 bases). Germline V lookup: CDR1 ENHRY, CDR2 SYGVKD. V was trimmed by 3 bases and J by 5 bases, leaving 17 bases between them. The CDR3 contains 16 residues. The CDR3 sequence is CAISDLWRGRHNEQFF. CDR3 DNA sequence: TGTGCCATCAGTGATCTCTGGCGGGGGCGACACAATGAGCAGTTCTTC.

The chain couples TRBV7-9 to TRBJ2-7, with D possibly TRBD2 on 5 matching bases. The germline V and J ends were trimmed by 2 bases and 5 bases, with 13 bases remaining between them. Germline-derived CDR1 and CDR2 are SEHNR and FQNEAQ (reference sequence). This CDR3 comprises 14 residues. In nucleotides, the CDR3 is TGTGCCAGCAGCTTATCAGAGGGTGTTCACGAGCAGTACTTC. Encoded protein: CASSLSEGVHEQYF. Filled out from reference TRBV7-9 and TRBJ2-7, the complete variable domain reads DTGVSQNPRHKITKRGQNVTFRCDPISEHNRLYWYRQTLGQGPEFLTYFQNEAQLEKSRLLSDRFSAERPKGSFSTLEIQRTEQGDSAMYLCASSLSEGVHEQYFGPGTRLTVT.

In its sample, this clone was seen once. The V and J genes are TRBV5-1 and TRBJ1-3, with D unresolved. V was clipped by 0 bases and J by 2 bases, with 12 bases between them. Germline V lookup: CDR1 SGHRS, CDR2 YFSETQ. The CDR3 sequence is 16 residues long. The CDR3 DNA reads TGCGCCAGCAGCTTGGGTGTTCGGCTGACTGGAAACACCATATATTTT. This sequence encodes CASSLGVRLTGNTIYF.

The chain employs TRBV4-3 and TRBJ1-1; maybe TRBD1 (6 bases). Between the trimmed V and J ends, which lost 1 base and 11 bases, there was a span of 23 bases. The CDR3 is 16 residues long. Germline-derived CDR1 and CDR2 are LGHNA and YSLEER. This CDR3 is CASSQVGGQSPLWAFF. The CDR3 DNA sequence: TGCGCCAGCAGCCAAGTGGGAGGACAGAGCCCTCTTTGGGCTTTCTTT.

In this sample, this clone turned up a few times. This chain joins TRBV29-1 and TRBJ1-2, with 7 positions matching TRBD1. Germline V CDR1 and CDR2: SQVTM, ANQGSEA. V lost 6 bases and J lost 3; bases outside the gene matches: 7. CDR3 length equals 13 residues. This CDR3 is CSVTTGTDYGYTF. In DNA form, the CDR3 reads TGCAGCGTGACGACAGGGACAGACTATGGCTACACCTTC.

This clone showed up just a few times. The gene calls are TRBV11-3 and TRBJ1-1, with D tentatively TRBD1 (6 bases). Trimming removed 5 bases from V and 0 bases from J, with 10 bases in between. Germline lookup yields CDR1 SGHNT and CDR2 YENEEA. This CDR3 spans 14 amino acids. This CDR3 is CASSQGQMNTEAFF. DNA for the CDR3: TGTGCCAGCAGCCAGGGGCAAATGAACACTGAAGCTTTCTTT. Combining the CDR3 with reference TRBV11-3 and TRBJ1-1 gives the whole variable domain EAGVVQSPRYKIIEKKQPVAFWCNPISGHNTLYWYLQNLGQGPELLIRYENEEAVDDSQLPKDRFSAERLKGVDSTLKIQPAELGDSAVYLCASSQGQMNTEAFFGQGTRLTVV.

V gene TRBV7-2 combines with J gene TRBJ2-3; 8 bases are shared with TRBD2. CDR1 is SGHTA, CDR2 FQGNSA, per germline. J was trimmed by 2 bases and V by 11 bases; bases with no gene match: 9. The CDR3 spans 14 residues. CDR3: CASEPGLDTDTQYF. The CDR3 nucleotides are TGTGCCTCAGAGCCGGGACTAGACACAGATACGCAGTATTTT.

The chain couples TRBV5-1 to TRBJ1-1, with 7 bases matching TRBD1. The CDR3 sequence is 14 residues long. V was pared by 4 bases and J by 5 bases, with 8 bases of the junction left unmatched. CDR1 and CDR2 from the germline V gene are SGHRS and YFSETQ. The CDR3 sequence: CASSRQGDKTEAFF. The CDR3 nucleotides read TGCGCCAGCAGCCGACAGGGCGACAAGACTGAAGCTTTCTTT.

This clone came up once. V and J are TRBV5-5 and TRBJ2-2, with D uncertain. V was clipped by 2 bases and J by 4 bases, with 3 bases between them. CDR1 is SGHKS, CDR2 YYEKEE, per germline (reference sequence). This CDR3 spans 12 amino acids. Here the CDR3 reads CASSLITGELFF. The CDR3 nucleotides read TGTGCCAGCAGCTTAATCACCGGGGAGCTGTTTTTT.

The chain has TRBV6-6 and TRBJ2-1; D is uncertain. The V and J ends lost 0 bases and 5 bases respectively, with 5 bases between them. The CDR3 runs to 13 residues. Germline V gives CDR1 MNHNY, CDR2 SVGAGI (reference sequence). The CDR3 is CASSYSVHNEQFF. The CDR3 nucleotides are TGTGCCAGCAGTTACTCCGTTCACAATGAGCAGTTCTTC.

This clone was observed a single time. The chain couples TRBV5-1 to TRBJ2-5; the match to TRBD1 covers 7 bases. The CDR3 loop spans 15 amino acids. Trimming at V came to 4 bases and at J to 2 bases, leaving 8 bases not matched to a gene. CDR1 and CDR2 (germline): SGHRS, YFSETQ. The CDR3 loop is CASSRGVGQQETQYF. The CDR3 DNA sequence: TGCGCCAGCAGCCGTGGGGTGGGACAGCAAGAGACCCAGTACTTC.

The chain combines TRBV6-1 with TRBJ1-5; no firm D call. The germline V and J ends were trimmed by 7 bases and 1 base, with 14 bases remaining between them. Germline values: CDR1 MNHNS, CDR2 SASEGT. The CDR3 is made up of 15 amino acids. Here the CDR3 DNA reads TGTGCCAGCACTCTCGCGAGGGCCAGCAATCAGCCCCAGCATTTT. Amino acids: CASTLARASNQPQHF.